The T cell receptor (beta chain) under discussion was sequenced for a study of cytomegalovirus exposure and HLA in healthy donors. Whole-study context: Previous work identified roughly 120 million unique TCR beta sequences from 150 million to 200 million T cells.

This PCR relied on a set of 60 Vbeta primers and 13 Jbeta primers. Measured with immunoSEQ multiplex PCR; TCRdb has only the in-frame clones, and not every one. Here the sample spans 110,000 to 150,000 clones, approximately 80% being singletons. The CDR3 extends over 15 amino acids. Trimming took 4 bases from V and 6 from J; bases not matched to a gene: 8. CDR1 is SGHTS and CDR2 is YDEGEE in the germline V gene. This clone appeared a few times. Its antigen is undetermined. The study's findings and limits: Roughly uniform sequencing depth across donors was assumed, possibly incorrectly. As was reported, the classifier diagnosed cytomegalovirus status with high specificity and sensitivity. The investigators catalogued 150 or so TCR beta chains as cytomegalovirus-associated.

The chain is built from TRBV5-8 and TRBJ2-1; 9 nucleotides line up with TRBD1. This TCR was recovered from a woman aged 18-29 years in good health and CMV-seropositive. Sequencing used PBMCs. CDR3 nucleotides: TGTGCCAGCAGCGTAATGGGACAGGGAGTCAATGAGCAGTTCTTC. This sequence encodes CASSVMGQGVNEQFF.